The present T cell receptor beta chain was sequenced within a study of blood T cell repertoires in COVID-19. CDR3 size: 15 residues. CDR1 and CDR2 from the germline V gene are SGHNT and YYREEE (reference sequence). V lost 6 bases and J lost 6, with 20 bases in between. The assay was immunoSEQ multiplex PCR, and TCRdb's table has in-frame clones only and misses some. The sample shows 300,000 to 350,000 clones, around 90% of them seen only once. This clone was observed a single time. The source material was peripheral blood. The chain recombines TRBV5-4 with TRBJ2-3; D is possibly TRBD2 (6 bases). The sequence came from a man between 25 and 39 years old with COVID-19, enrolled during active disease. The DNA of the CDR3 is TGTGCCAGCAACCCCTCCGGGACTTTAAGGGATACGCAGTATTTT. This encodes CASNPSGTLRDTQYF.